These 23 T cell receptor beta chains came from one sample sequenced in a study of Graves' ophthalmopathy and Graves' hyperthyroidism listed by TCRdb under 2018. Data came from an Illumina HiSeq 2000. For repertoire sequencing, the TCR beta CDR3 regions were amplified from RNA transcripts. A first-round RT-PCR used HTBI primers with the Qiagen OneStep RT-PCR kit, followed by a second-round multiplex PCR, size selection and purification. TCRdb itself trimmed the public reads at Q25 with fastp, ran MiXCR and retained productive beta chains. Every distinct CDR3 protein forms one entry, paired with its most common genes and DNA. The sample table holds a few hundred thousand distinct CDR3 sequences, of which approximately 18% were seen once. Clones ranked in the top ten supply roughly 2.3% of the sample. The sequenced sample consisted of peripheral blood. The source of these receptors is an adult woman with stable Graves' hyperthyroidism.

This clonotype occurred many times. This chain joins TRBV7-8 and TRBJ2-7, with D tentatively TRBD1 (6 bases). This CDR3 is built from 16 residues. V shed 4 bases and J shed 2 bases, with 18 bases lying between them. Germline V gene lookup returns CDR1 SGHVS and CDR2 FQNEAQ. This CDR3 is CASSSRIRDTPYEQYF. The CDR3, as DNA: TGTGCCAGCAGCTCTAGGATCCGGGACACCCCCTACGAGCAGTACTTC.

This clonotype was detected many times. This chain joins TRBV7-2 and TRBJ2-5; perhaps D is TRBD1 or TRBD2 (5 bases each). From germline, CDR1 is SGHTA and CDR2 FQGNSA. Trimming removed 1 base at V and 4 bases at J, with 16 bases between. The CDR3 consists of 16 residues. CDR3 loop: CASSLVVYGGAETQYF. The CDR3 nucleotides read TGTGCCAGCAGCTTAGTGGTCTATGGGGGAGCAGAGACCCAGTACTTC.

This clonotype was detected only a few times. The chain links TRBV4-2 to TRBJ1-1; 7 bases line up with TRBD1. After removal of 0 bases from V and 7 bases from J, the junction contained 8 bases not matched to a gene. CDR1 is LGHNA, CDR2 YNFKEQ, per germline. The CDR3 has 15 residues. The CDR3 DNA reads TGTGCCAGCAGCCAAGAGATGGGACAGATAATTGAAGCTTTCTTT. This translates into CASSQEMGQIIEAFF.

This clonotype is judged medium-sized. The chain recombines TRBV12-3 or TRBV12-4 with TRBJ1-5; tentative D call: TRBD1 (6 bases). The CDR3 contains 17 residues. V was clipped by 5 bases and J by 1 base, with 18 bases between them. The CDR3 is CASSPTPQGRSNQPQHF. The CDR3 DNA reads as TGTGCCAGCAGTCCCACTCCGCAGGGGAGGAGCAATCAGCCCCAGCATTTT.

At least ten counts were recorded for this clonotype. One junction end disagrees with the germline gene, perhaps due to a read error. The chain couples TRBV12-3 or TRBV12-4 to TRBJ2-4; 10 bases map to TRBD2. This CDR3 has 17 residues. The CDR3 here is CASSTLAGGLAKNIKYF. CDR3 bases: TGTGCCAGCAGTACCTTAGCGGGAGGACTAGCCAAAAACATTAAGTACTTC.

This clonotype has ten or more counts. The V call is TRBV25-1, the J call TRBJ2-7; weak D call: TRBD1 (5 bases). The germline gives CDR1 MGHDK, CDR2 SYGVNS. CDR3 size: 13 residues. V lost 6 bases to trimming and J lost 6 bases, with 15 bases between them. The CDR3 reads CASSRTQGSEQYF. The CDR3 DNA follows: TGTGCCAGCAGCCGAACTCAGGGAAGCGAGCAGTACTTC.

The table lists this clonotype with many counts. The V gene is TRBV10-3, the J gene TRBJ2-2, with D perhaps matching TRBD2 (5 bases). Germline CDR1 ENHRY, CDR2 SYGVKD. The CDR3 runs to 15 residues. V was cut by 0 bases and J by 6 bases, with 11 bases left in between. CDR3 residues: CAISESLKGAGELFF. Here the CDR3 DNA reads TGTGCCATCAGTGAGTCTCTGAAGGGAGCCGGGGAGCTGTTTTTT.

This clonotype was seen many times. V is TRBV28 and J is TRBJ1-6, with D possibly being TRBD1 (6 bases). Per germline, CDR1 MDHEN and CDR2 SYDVKM. V lost 2 bases to trimming and J lost 7 bases, with 18 bases between them. CDR3 length equals 17 residues. The CDR3 DNA follows: TGTGCCAGCAGTTTAGGGCGGGCAGGGGATTGGAATTCACCCCTCCACTTT. Encoded protein: CASSLGRAGDWNSPLHF.

This clonotype was recorded many times. CDR3 in amino acids: CASSLGGLAVGYEQYF. The CDR3 nucleotides are TGCGCCAGCAGCTTGGGCGGACTAGCGGTAGGGTACGAGCAGTACTTC. V gene TRBV5-1 combines with J gene TRBJ2-7; 10 positions match TRBD2. Germline V gene lookup returns CDR1 SGHRS and CDR2 YFSETQ. V dropped 0 bases and J dropped 4; count of bases not matched to a gene: 7. This CDR3 is built from 16 residues.

The table lists this clonotype with many counts. This chain links TRBV12-3 or TRBV12-4 with TRBJ2-5; TRBD2 agrees at 16 bases. The J segment lost 3 bases and the V segment lost 6 bases, leaving 10 bases of the junction unmatched. The CDR3 has 18 amino acids. CDR3 bases: TGTGCCAGCAGACCCCCGGGACTAGCGGGAGGGCCCGAAGAGACCCAGTACTTC. Translated: CASRPPGLAGGPEETQYF.

This clonotype has a handful of counts. The genes are TRBV4-3 and TRBJ1-3, with D maybe TRBD1 (5 bases). Trimming left V 2 bases short and J 4 bases short, with 12 bases between. The CDR3 contains 15 residues. In germline, CDR1 is LGHNA, CDR2 YSLEER. Here the CDR3 reads CASSQSWTSGNTIYF. The CDR3 DNA reads TGCGCCAGCAGCCAATCATGGACATCGGGAAACACCATATATTTT.

A remark on this clonotype: This sequence may be a read error, since a much larger clone differs from it by one base. V gene TRBV7-2 combines with J gene TRBJ2-7, with D possibly TRBD1 on 6 matching bases. The V and J ends lost 7 bases and 2 bases respectively, with 18 bases between them. The CDR3 has 15 amino acids. CDR1 and CDR2 (germline): SGHTA, FQGNSA. The CDR3 loop is CASISPTGLAYEQYF. CDR3 in DNA: TGTGCCAGCATTTCCCCTACAGGGTTAGCCTACGAGCAGTACTTC.

This clonotype was observed at least ten times. Germline is not matched at one junction end, which may reflect a read error. The chain employs TRBV20-1 and TRBJ1-1, with D unclear. CDR1 and CDR2 (germline): DFQATT, SNEGSKA (reference sequence). This CDR3 has 12 amino acids. The CDR3 nucleotides read TGCAGTGCTCGACTGGTGAACGCTGAAGCTTTCTTT. This codes for CSARLVNAEAFF.

This clonotype was observed many times. This chain connects TRBV4-2 to TRBJ1-5; D is unclear. The CDR3 is 15 residues long. Germline V gene sequence: CDR1 LGHNA, CDR2 YNFKEQ. Deletions cut 1 base from V and 0 bases from J, with 7 bases between. The CDR3 bases are TGTGCCAGCAGCCAAGCCGACAATAGCAATCAGCCCCAGCATTTT. Its protein product is CASSQADNSNQPQHF.

The J gene is TRBJ1-5, the V gene TRBV24-1; 8 positions match TRBD1. This CDR3 spans 16 amino acids. Germline V CDR1 and CDR2: KGHDR, SFDVKD. Unmatched junction bases numbered 7, after V lost 2 bases and J lost 5 bases. Written as DNA, the CDR3 is TGTGCCACCAGTGATTCGGGACAGGAGATTTATCAGCCCCAGCATTTT. It is translated as CATSDSGQEIYQPQHF.

The rearrangement links TRBV25-1 to TRBJ2-2, with a weak D call TRBD1 (6 bases). Per the germline V gene, CDR1 is MGHDK and CDR2 is SYGVNS. V shed 3 bases and J shed 8 bases, with 19 bases lying between them. The CDR3 extends over 16 amino acids. CDR3 in amino acids: CASSDLKTRGEGELFF. CDR3 bases: TGTGCCAGCAGTGACCTGAAAACCAGGGGCGAAGGGGAGCTGTTTTTT.

This clonotype was counted at least ten times. This chain joins TRBV28 and TRBJ2-7, with a tentative D call TRBD1 (6 bases). This CDR3 comprises 17 residues. Germline values: CDR1 MDHEN, CDR2 SYDVKM. The V end lost 3 bases, the J end lost 5 bases, and 23 bases lay between the germline ends. The CDR3 DNA reads as TGTGCCAGCAGTTTTGACCTACAGGGAACCCTCCAGGACGAGCAGTACTTC. As protein: CASSFDLQGTLQDEQYF.

This clonotype was observed at least ten times. The chain has TRBV4-1 and TRBJ2-5, with D possibly TRBD1 on 5 matching bases. The CDR3 has 13 residues. V lost 2 bases to trimming and J lost 7 bases, with 11 bases between them. Germline-derived CDR1 and CDR2 are MGHRA and YSYEKL. The CDR3 DNA follows: TGCGCCAGCAGCCAAACAGGCCGAGTGACCCAGTACTTC. This codes for CASSQTGRVTQYF.

The chain couples TRBV7-9 to TRBJ1-1, with a weak D call TRBD1 (5 bases). The CDR3 totals 13 residues. V lost 2 bases to trimming and J lost 10 bases, with 14 bases between them. Per the germline V gene, CDR1 is SEHNR and CDR2 is FQNEAQ (reference sequence). The CDR3 protein is CASSLFGGDGAFF. DNA for the CDR3: TGTGCCAGCAGCTTATTCGGCGGGGACGGAGCTTTCTTT.

The genes are TRBV7-2 and TRBJ1-1, with D unclear. Deletions cut 5 bases from V and 8 bases from J, with 15 bases between. The CDR3 length is 13 residues. Germline V gene data show CDR1 as SGHTA and CDR2 as FQGNSA. The CDR3 spells CASSDVRREEAFF. The DNA for the CDR3 is TGTGCCAGCAGCGACGTACGTAGGGAGGAAGCTTTCTTT.

This clonotype was recorded at least ten times. The chain recombines TRBV24-1 with TRBJ2-6; D ambiguous. The V end was cut by 4 bases, the J end by 0 bases, with 6 bases between. Germline V gives CDR1 KGHDR, CDR2 SFDVKD. CDR3 length: 15 amino acids. The CDR3 reads CATSDRNSGANVLTF. The CDR3 DNA is TGTGCCACCAGTGACCGGAACTCTGGGGCCAACGTCCTGACTTTC.

At least ten counts were recorded for this clonotype. The rearrangement uses TRBV10-3 and TRBJ1-6, with 9 bases identical to TRBD1. CDR1 and CDR2 from the germline V gene are ENHRY and SYGVKD. This CDR3 spans 13 amino acids. V trimming: 11 bases; J trimming: 7 bases; junction bases outside the gene matches: 6. The CDR3 protein is CACGTGPNSPLHF. The DNA for the CDR3 is TGTGCCTGCGGGACAGGGCCAAATTCACCCCTCCACTTT.

In DNA form, the CDR3 reads TGTGCCAGCAGTTCCGTCGGACTAGCGTCCTACAATGAGCAGTTCTTC. Protein: CASSSVGLASYNEQFF. The V and J genes are TRBV28 and TRBJ2-1, with 9 bases aligning to TRBD2. From germline, CDR1 is MDHEN and CDR2 SYDVKM. The CDR3 has 16 amino acids. The ends lost 4 bases at V and 1 base at J; junction bases unmatched: 5.